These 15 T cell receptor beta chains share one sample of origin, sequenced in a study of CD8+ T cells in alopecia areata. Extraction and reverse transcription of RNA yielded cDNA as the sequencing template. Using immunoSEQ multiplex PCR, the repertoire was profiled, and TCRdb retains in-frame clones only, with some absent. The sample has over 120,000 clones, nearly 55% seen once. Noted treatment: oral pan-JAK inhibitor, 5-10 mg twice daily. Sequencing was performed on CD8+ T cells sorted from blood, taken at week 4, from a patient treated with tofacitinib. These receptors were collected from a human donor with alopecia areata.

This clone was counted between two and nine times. The CDR3 coding sequence is TGTGCCAGCACTCTACTAGGGGGGTTCCAAGAGACCCAGTACTTC. Its translation is CASTLLGGFQETQYF. The gene calls are TRBV7-8 and TRBJ2-5, with D perhaps matching TRBD1 or TRBD2 (6 bases each). Germline V gene sequence: CDR1 SGHVS, CDR2 FQNEAQ. The CDR3 has 15 amino acids. The V gene lost 7 bases and the J gene lost 1 base, with 16 bases spanning the gap.

CDR3 in amino acids: CASSERGGAETQYF. CDR3 DNA: TGTGCCAGCAGTGAACGAGGGGGGGCAGAGACCCAGTACTTC. V usage is TRBV2 and J usage is TRBJ2-5, with D possibly matching TRBD2 (7 bases). V lost 2 bases to trimming and J lost 4 bases, with 11 bases between them. This CDR3 has 14 residues. CDR1 and CDR2 (germline): SNHLY, FYNNEI.

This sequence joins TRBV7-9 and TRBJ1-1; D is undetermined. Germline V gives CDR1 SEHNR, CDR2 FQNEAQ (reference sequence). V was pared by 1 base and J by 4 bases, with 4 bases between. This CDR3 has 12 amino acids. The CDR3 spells CASSLDGTEAFF. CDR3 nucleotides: TGTGCCAGCAGCTTAGATGGCACTGAAGCTTTCTTT.

CDR3 residues: CASSADGNNSPLHF. The CDR3 region has the DNA TGTGCCAGCAGCGCCGACGGTAATAATTCACCCCTCCACTTT. The chain has TRBV9 and TRBJ1-6, with D unresolved. This CDR3 is 14 amino acids long. V was shortened by 3 bases and J by 5 bases, with 9 bases between the two germline ends. Germline V gene sequence: CDR1 SGDLS, CDR2 YYNGEE.

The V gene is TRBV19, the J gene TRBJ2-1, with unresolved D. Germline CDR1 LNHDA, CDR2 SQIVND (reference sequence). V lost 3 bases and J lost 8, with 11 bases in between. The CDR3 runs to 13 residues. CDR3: CASSINIPDEQFF. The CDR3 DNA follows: TGTGCCAGTAGTATCAATATTCCCGATGAGCAGTTCTTC.

The CDR3 nucleotides are TGTGCCAGCACCCTGACAGACACTCGCTCCGATACGCAGTATTTT. This sequence encodes CASTLTDTRSDTQYF. The chain has TRBV7-9 and TRBJ2-3; a weak D match, TRBD1 (5 bases). V was pared by 7 bases and J by 6 bases, with 20 bases between. The CDR3 runs 15 residues. CDR1 is SEHNR and CDR2 is FQNEAQ in the germline V gene (reference sequence).

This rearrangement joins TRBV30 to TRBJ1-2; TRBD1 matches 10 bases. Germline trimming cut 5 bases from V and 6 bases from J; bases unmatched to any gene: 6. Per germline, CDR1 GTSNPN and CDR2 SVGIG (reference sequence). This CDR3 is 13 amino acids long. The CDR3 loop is CAWFPGQGNGYTF. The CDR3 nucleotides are TGTGCCTGGTTTCCGGGACAGGGGAATGGCTACACCTTC. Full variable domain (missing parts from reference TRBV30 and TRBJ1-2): SQTIHQWPATLVQPVGSPLSLECTVEGTSNPNLYWYRQAAGRGLQLLFYSVGIGQISSEVPQNLSASRPQDRQFILSSKKLLLSDSGFYLCAWFPGQGNGYTFGSGTRLTVV.

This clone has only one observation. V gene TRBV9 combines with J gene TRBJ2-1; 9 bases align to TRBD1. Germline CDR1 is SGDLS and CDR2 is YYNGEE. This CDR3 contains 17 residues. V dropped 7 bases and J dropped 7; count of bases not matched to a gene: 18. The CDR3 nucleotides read TGTGCCAGCTCCCCCCCGGCCGGTAACAGGGGGCGGAATGAGCAGTTCTTC. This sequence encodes CASSPPAGNRGRNEQFF.

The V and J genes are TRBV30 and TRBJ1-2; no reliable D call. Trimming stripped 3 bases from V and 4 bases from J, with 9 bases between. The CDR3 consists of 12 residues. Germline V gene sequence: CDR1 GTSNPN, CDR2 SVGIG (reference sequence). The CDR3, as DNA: TGTGCCTGGAGGCAAAGGGCCTATGGCTACACCTTC. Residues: CAWRQRAYGYTF.

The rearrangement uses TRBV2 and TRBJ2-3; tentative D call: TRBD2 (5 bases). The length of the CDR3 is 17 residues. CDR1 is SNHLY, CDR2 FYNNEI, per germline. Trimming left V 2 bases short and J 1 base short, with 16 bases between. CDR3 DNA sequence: TGTGCCAGCAGTGAACCCCGAGGGAGCGGAGGCACAGATACGCAGTATTTT. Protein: CASSEPRGSGGTDTQYF.

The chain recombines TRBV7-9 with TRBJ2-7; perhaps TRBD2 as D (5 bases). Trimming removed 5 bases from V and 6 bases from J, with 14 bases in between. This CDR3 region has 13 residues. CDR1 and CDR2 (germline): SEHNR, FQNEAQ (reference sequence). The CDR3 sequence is CASSPGRAGEQYF. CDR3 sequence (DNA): TGTGCCAGCAGCCCCGGGCGGGCGGGCGAGCAGTACTTC.

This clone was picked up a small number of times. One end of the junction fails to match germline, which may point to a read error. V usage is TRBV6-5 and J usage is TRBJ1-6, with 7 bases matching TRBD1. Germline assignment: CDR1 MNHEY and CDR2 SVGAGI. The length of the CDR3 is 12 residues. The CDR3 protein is CASSPGGRTFFF. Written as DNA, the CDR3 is TGTGCCAGCAGTCCAGGGGGGCGGACATTCTTCTTT.

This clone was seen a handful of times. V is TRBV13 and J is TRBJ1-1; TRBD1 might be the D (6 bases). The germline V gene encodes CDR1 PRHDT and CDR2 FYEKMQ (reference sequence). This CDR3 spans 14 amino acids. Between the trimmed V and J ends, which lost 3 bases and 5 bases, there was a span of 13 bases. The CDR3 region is CASSFQGGGTEAFF. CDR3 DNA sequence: TGTGCCAGCAGCTTTCAGGGAGGGGGAACTGAAGCTTTCTTT.

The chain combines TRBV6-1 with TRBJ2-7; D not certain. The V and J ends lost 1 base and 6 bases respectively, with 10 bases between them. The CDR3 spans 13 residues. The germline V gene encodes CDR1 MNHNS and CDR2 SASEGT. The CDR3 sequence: CASSEGAGFEQYF. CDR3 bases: TGTGCCAGCAGTGAAGGGGCAGGTTTCGAGCAGTACTTC.

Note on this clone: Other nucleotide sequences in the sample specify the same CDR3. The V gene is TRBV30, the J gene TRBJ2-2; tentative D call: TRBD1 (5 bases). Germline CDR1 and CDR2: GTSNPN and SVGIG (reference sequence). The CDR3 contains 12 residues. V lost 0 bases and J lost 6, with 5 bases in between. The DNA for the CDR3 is TGTGCCTGGAGTGTAGGGGCCGGGGAGCTGTTTTTT. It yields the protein CAWSVGAGELFF.